Below are 10 T cell receptor beta chains sequenced from a single sample in a study of blood T cell repertoires in COVID-19. Generated by immunoSEQ multiplex PCR, the TCRdb table keeps only in-frame clones and is missing some. The sample holds roughly 150,000 clones; 88% are singletons and the top ten take around 2%. Sequenced sample: peripheral blood. These receptors were collected from a man over 45 who had recovered from COVID-19.

The chain is built from TRBV19 and TRBJ2-3; no reliable D call. Germline V gene sequence: CDR1 LNHDA, CDR2 SQIVND (reference sequence). V was shortened by 1 base and J by 1 base, with 12 bases between the two germline ends. The CDR3 extends over 16 amino acids. CDR3: CASSIVSGFGTDTQYF. CDR3 DNA sequence: TGTGCCAGTAGTATAGTATCAGGTTTTGGCACAGATACGCAGTATTTT.

This chain connects TRBV6-5 to TRBJ1-1; 9 bases align to TRBD1. CDR1 and CDR2 from the germline V gene are MNHEY and SVGAGI. The CDR3 runs 14 residues. Trimming removed 4 bases from V and 10 bases from J; junction bases left unmatched: 10. The CDR3 coding sequence is TGTGCCAGCAGTTTTCAACAGGGGGCAGTGGGAGCTTTCTTT. Encoded protein: CASSFQQGAVGAFF.

This clone was detected only a few times. This chain connects TRBV9 to TRBJ2-2, with D perhaps TRBD1 (6 bases). CDR3 size: 14 residues. The germline CDR1 and CDR2 sequences are SGDLS and YYNGEE. V was pared by 1 base and J by 7 bases, with 11 bases between. Here the CDR3 reads CASSVSGAVGELFF. The CDR3 DNA reads TGTGCCAGCAGCGTATCAGGGGCCGTCGGGGAGCTGTTTTTT.

DNA for the CDR3: TGTGCCAGCTCACCACCGCCTAGTGCCTACAATGAGCAGTTCTTC. This translates into CASSPPPSAYNEQFF. The V and J genes are TRBV18 and TRBJ2-1; D is unclear. V was clipped by 0 bases and J by 2 bases, with 8 bases between them. The CDR3 loop spans 15 amino acids. Germline V gives CDR1 KGHSH, CDR2 LQKENI.

This clone occurred once. The J gene is TRBJ2-5, the V gene TRBV11-1; TRBD1 matches 9 bases. Per the germline V gene, CDR1 is SGHAT and CDR2 is FQDESV (reference sequence). J lost 2 bases, V lost 5 bases, and 6 bases had no gene match. CDR3 length equals 15 residues. The DNA of the CDR3 is TGTGCCAGCAGCCGGGGACAGGGTCTTCAAGAGACCCAGTACTTC. Protein product: CASSRGQGLQETQYF.

The chain employs TRBV4-2 and TRBJ2-1, with D maybe TRBD1 (5 bases). V lost 2 bases, J lost 0 bases, and 8 bases lay in between. The length of the CDR3 is 15 residues. The V gene's germline CDR1 is LGHNA and CDR2 YNFKEQ. The CDR3 is CASSQQGPSYNEQFF. In DNA form, the CDR3 reads TGTGCCAGCAGCCAACAGGGTCCCTCCTACAATGAGCAGTTCTTC.

This rearrangement joins TRBV24-1 to TRBJ1-2, with D tentatively TRBD1 (5 bases). Germline V gene data show CDR1 as KGHDR and CDR2 as SFDVKD. Deletions cut 5 bases from V and 7 bases from J, with 7 bases between. The CDR3 covers 11 residues. The CDR3 reads CATSAGGGYTF. The DNA for the CDR3 is TGTGCCACCAGTGCCGGGGGTGGCTACACCTTC.

The chain combines TRBV3-1 (or the pseudogene TRBV3-2) with TRBJ1-3; TRBD1 is a possible D gene (6 bases). Deletions cut 5 bases from V and 8 bases from J, with 13 bases between. This CDR3 has 13 residues. The germline CDR1 and CDR2 sequences are LGHDT and YNNKEL (reference sequence). The CDR3 nucleotides are TGTGCCAGCAGCTTCAACAGGGTTGACACCATATATTTT. It specifies CASSFNRVDTIYF.

The chain employs TRBV25-1 and TRBJ1-1; the D gene is possibly TRBD1 (6 bases). Germline V lookup: CDR1 MGHDK, CDR2 SYGVNS. The V end was cut by 0 bases, the J end by 1 base, with 9 bases between. The CDR3 is 15 residues long. The CDR3 DNA reads as TGTGCCAGCAGTGAATATAAAGGGGGGAACACTGAAGCTTTCTTT. This sequence encodes CASSEYKGGNTEAFF.

This clone occurred once. The V gene is TRBV7-2, the J gene TRBJ2-4; TRBD1 matches 10 bases. V was pared by 5 bases and J by 4 bases, with 5 bases of the junction left unmatched. CDR1 is SGHTA and CDR2 is FQGNSA in the germline V gene. The CDR3 loop spans 15 amino acids. CDR3 loop: CASSMTGGAKNIQYF. CDR3 sequence (DNA): TGTGCCAGCAGCATGACAGGGGGCGCGAAAAACATTCAGTACTTC.